This TCR beta chain emerged from a study of blood T cells in healthy people across ages. CDR3 length equals 15 residues. The V gene's germline CDR1 is MNHNS and CDR2 SASEGT. V shed 2 bases and J shed 4 bases, with 12 bases lying between them. Primers used in a second PCR of about 6 to 11 cycles were a sample-barcoded 5' primer and a J-beta primer mix. In TCRdb, the 5' RACE reads were re-called with MiXCR into one record per CDR3 protein. The data contain about 800,000 distinct CDR3 sequences, approximately 25% of them singletons. The same specimen was also included in a second study, on T cells of mothers and their children.

This sequence was found in a boy aged 10-17 years in good health. The sample consisted of blood. This chain joins TRBV6-1 and TRBJ1-5, with D possibly matching TRBD1 (6 bases). The CDR3 reads CASSEPGVRNQPQHF. CDR3 DNA sequence: TGTGCCAGCAGTGAACCAGGGGTAAGGAATCAGCCCCAGCATTTT.